The rows below give T cell receptor beta chains drawn from one sample of a study of T cells after yellow fever vaccination. TCRdb reprocessed the 5' RACE reads with MiXCR, giving one entry per CDR3 protein. The data show a few hundred thousand distinct CDR3 sequences, with roughly 3.7% seen just once and roughly a fifth held by the top ten. The sample was PBMCs, taken 15 days after the yellow fever booster vaccination. Receptor source: a man aged 18 to 30 who received the YFV17D yellow fever vaccine. Both conserved end residues are part of each CDR3. Each record gives: V gene, D gene, J gene, clone size, CDR3 DNA, CDR3 protein. The D gene is left open where the match is weak. Clone size appears in some rows only: once, few, many, or a class for an expanded clone.

>TRBV7-2|-|TRBJ2-3|many
TGTGCCAGCTCGATAAGGGATACGCAGTATTTT
CASSIRDTQYF
>TRBV4-1|TRBD1|TRBJ1-4|many
TGCGCCAGCAGCGGGGGGACAGGGGGCTCTAATGAAAAACTGTTTTTT
CASSGGTGGSNEKLFF
>TRBV4-2|TRBD1|TRBJ2-5|many
TGTGCCAGCAGCCAAGAGCCGGGACAGGATGGCGAGACCCAGTACTTC
CASSQEPGQDGETQYF
>TRBV5-1|-|TRBJ1-1|many
TGCGCCAGCAGCATGGACGGACCGGGACGTAAAGATGGGAACACTGAAGCTTTCTTT
CASSMDGPGRKDGNTEAFF
>TRBV20-1|-|TRBJ2-1|many
TGCAGTGCTAGAGTAGTGGGCCCGTATGAGCAGTTCTTC
CSARVVGPYEQFF
>TRBV14|-|TRBJ2-3|many
TGTGCCAGCAGCCAAGAATTAGGACAACGGGATACGCAGTATTTT
CASSQELGQRDTQYF
>TRBV7-8|-|TRBJ1-5|many
TGTGCCAGCAGCTTAAGGGGGACATCAGGCCAGCCCCAGCATTTT
CASSLRGTSGQPQHF
>TRBV7-2|-|TRBJ1-1|many
TGTGCCAGCAGCGCCGACCCCCACACTGAAGCTTTCTTT
CASSADPHTEAFF
>TRBV29-1|TRBD1|TRBJ2-7|many
TGCAGCGTCCGAGACAGGGCCGAGCAGTACTTC
CSVRDRAEQYF
>TRBV5-1|-|TRBJ2-7|many
TGCGCCAGCAGCCTGGAGGTGGGCAGTCTTGGAAAGCAGTACTTC
CASSLEVGSLGKQYF
>TRBV29-1|TRBD2|TRBJ2-5|-
TGCAGCGTTTGGAGCGGGGTGCGAGAGACCCAGTACTTC
CSVWSGVRETQYF
>TRBV5-1|TRBD1|TRBJ1-1|many
TGCGCCAGCAGCTTGGCCGGGGGACAGACTGAAGCTTTCTTT
CASSLAGGQTEAFF
>TRBV29-1|-|TRBJ1-4|many
TGCAGCGTCTTCGACTCGGGACTGTTTTTT
CSVFDSGLFF
>TRBV20-1|-|TRBJ2-5|many
TGCAGTGCTAGAGGATACCCCGAGACCCAGTACTTC
CSARGYPETQYF
>TRBV10-3|-|TRBJ2-1|many
TGTGCCATCAGTGGGCTTGGGACCAGGGGAGACAATGAGCAGTTCTTC
CAISGLGTRGDNEQFF
>TRBV4-1|-|TRBJ2-6|many
TGCGCCAGCAGCCTTAGGGCTCCAGGGGTCGACTCTGGGGCCAACGTCCTGACTTTC
CASSLRAPGVDSGANVLTF
>TRBV5-1|-|TRBJ2-7|many
TGCGCCAGCAGCAACGCGCCCGGGGTGGAGTCGGAGCAGTACTTC
CASSNAPGVESEQYF
>TRBV6-5|TRBD2|TRBJ2-5|many
TGTGCCAGCAGTTACTTAGCGGGGGAGACCCAGTACTTC
CASSYLAGETQYF
>TRBV20-1|TRBD1|TRBJ1-4|many
TGCAGTGCTAGAGGGAGCACAGGGGCGAGGGGTGAAAAACTGTTTTTT
CSARGSTGARGEKLFF
>TRBV13|-|TRBJ1-1|few
TGTGCCAGCAGCTCTGGACTGCTCATGAACACTGAAGCTTTCTTT
CASSSGLLMNTEAFF
>TRBV5-1|TRBD2|TRBJ2-3|many
TGCGCCAGCAGCCCAGGGACTAGCGGGGGGGCCGTAGATACGCAGTATTTT
CASSPGTSGGAVDTQYF
>TRBV3-1|-|TRBJ1-6|many
TGTGCCAGCAGCCAAGGCGGGGGGCTCGGGTCACCCCTCCACTTT
CASSQGGGLGSPLHF
>TRBV25-1|TRBD2|TRBJ2-3|once
TGTGCCAGCAAGGTAGCGGGGGCAGATACGCACTGTTTT
CASKVAGADTHCF
>TRBV28|TRBD2|TRBJ2-5|many
TGTGCCAGCAGTTTAGGATACGCGGGGGAAGAGACCCAGTACTTC
CASSLGYAGEETQYF
>TRBV7-2|TRBD2|TRBJ2-7|many
TGTGCCAGCAGCCACGGGACTACTCTCGTCTACGAGCAGTACTTC
CASSHGTTLVYEQYF
>TRBV2|TRBD1|TRBJ2-7|many
TGTGCCAGCAACTCCGGCAGGGGGCCCTACGAGCAGTACTTC
CASNSGRGPYEQYF
>TRBV12-3/TRBV12-4|-|TRBJ2-3|many
TGTGCCAGCAGCTCCCCACCGGGGGCAAAGGGAGATACGCAGTATTTT
CASSSPPGAKGDTQYF
>TRBV7-2|TRBD1|TRBJ2-1|many
TGTGCCAGCAGCTTCGGGACAGGGGGGAAGCAGTTCTTC
CASSFGTGGKQFF
>TRBV6-5|TRBD1|TRBJ2-3|many
TGTGCCAGCAGTTACGGGGACAGAAGCACAGATACGCAGTATTTT
CASSYGDRSTDTQYF
>TRBV5-6|-|TRBJ1-1|many
TGTGCCAGCAGCGTGGACATTGACACTGAAGCTTTCTTT
CASSVDIDTEAFF
>TRBV19|-|TRBJ2-1|-
TGTGCCAGTATTAGTAGTTCGCATGGGGGTGAGCAGTTCTTC
CASISSSHGGEQFF
>TRBV4-3|-|TRBJ2-2|many
TGCGCCAGCAGCCAGGATCAATTGTACGGGGAGCTGTTTTTT
CASSQDQLYGELFF
>TRBV12-3/TRBV12-4|-|TRBJ1-5|many
TGTGCCAGCAGGAAGGCGGGTAGCAATCAGCCCCAGCATTTT
CASRKAGSNQPQHF
>TRBV5-1|-|TRBJ2-5|many
TGCGCCAGCAGCCTAGGACACCCCTGGGCCCAAGAGACCCAGTACTTC
CASSLGHPWAQETQYF
>TRBV19|TRBD2|TRBJ2-7|many
TGTGCCAGTAGCTCGGGGGGACCCTACGAGCAGTACTTC
CASSSGGPYEQYF
>TRBV7-2|-|TRBJ1-6|many
TGTGCCAGCAGCTTACTCAGTCCGTCACCCCTCCACTTT
CASSLLSPSPLHF
>TRBV27|-|TRBJ1-5|many
TGTGCCAGCAGTTTATTTCCTGGAGAGAATCAGCCCCAGCATTTT
CASSLFPGENQPQHF
>TRBV7-2|TRBD2|TRBJ2-1|few
TGTGCCAGCAGCTTCGTAGCGGGGGACTCCTACAATGAGCAGTTCTTC
CASSFVAGDSYNEQFF
>TRBV6-5|-|TRBJ2-2|many
TGTGCCAGCTCCGGGGCGGGGGCGGCGAACACCGGGGAGCTGTTTTTT
CASSGAGAANTGELFF
>TRBV5-4|TRBD2|TRBJ2-1|-
TGTGCCAGCAGCTTCGGCGGGGGGCTCGGGGATGAGCAGTTCTTC
CASSFGGGLGDEQFF
>TRBV7-2|-|TRBJ2-5|many
TGTGCCAGCAGCCCCCAACGGGGAGCGGGCGAGACCCAGTACTTC
CASSPQRGAGETQYF